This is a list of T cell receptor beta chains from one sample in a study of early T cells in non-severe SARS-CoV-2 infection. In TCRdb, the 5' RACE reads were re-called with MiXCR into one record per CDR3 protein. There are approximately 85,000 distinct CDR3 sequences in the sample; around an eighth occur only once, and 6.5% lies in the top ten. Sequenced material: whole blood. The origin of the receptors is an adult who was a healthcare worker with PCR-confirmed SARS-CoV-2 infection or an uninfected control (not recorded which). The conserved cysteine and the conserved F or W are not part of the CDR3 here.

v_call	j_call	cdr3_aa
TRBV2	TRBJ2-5	ASITPPVPQETQY
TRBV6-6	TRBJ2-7	ASSYFHSTYEQY
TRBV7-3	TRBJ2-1	ASSLSYGEGNNEQF
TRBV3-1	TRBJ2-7	ASSRSSGLSYEQY
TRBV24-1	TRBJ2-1	ATSVGPAGNEQF
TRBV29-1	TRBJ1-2	SAPRGSENYGYT
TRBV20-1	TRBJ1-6	SAREPGGGLGDSPLH
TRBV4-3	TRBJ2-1	ASSQGTVVPEQF
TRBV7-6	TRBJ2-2	ASSLLPQELDGELF
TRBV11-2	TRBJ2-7	ASSLGTSGSYEQY
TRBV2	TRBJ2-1	ASSEKDEQF
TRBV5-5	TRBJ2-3	ASSRGQTSTDTQY
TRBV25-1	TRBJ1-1	ASSGKRNTEAF
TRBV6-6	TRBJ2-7	ASSYSSGRALTTYEQY
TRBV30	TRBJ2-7	AWSERDEQY
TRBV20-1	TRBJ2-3	SATRIRTGVTDTQY
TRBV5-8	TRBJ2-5	ASSLTGLAGEETQY
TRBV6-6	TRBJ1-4	ASSIVPGQGKSTNEKLF
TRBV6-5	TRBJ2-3	ASSPGAGTDTQY
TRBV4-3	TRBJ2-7	ASSQVGAGGYEQY
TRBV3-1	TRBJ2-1	ASRGTGAYNEQF
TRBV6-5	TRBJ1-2	ASSPVGQGTSGYT
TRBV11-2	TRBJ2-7	ASSLARGQGFYEQY
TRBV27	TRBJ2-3	ASSGGLAGESDTQY
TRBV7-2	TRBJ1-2	ASSLGGTVDGYT
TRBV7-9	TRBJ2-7	ASSLMGQGADEQY
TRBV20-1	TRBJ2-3	SVSGAKDTQY
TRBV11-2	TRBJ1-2	ASSKDINGYGYT
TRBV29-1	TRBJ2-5	SVELAQETQY
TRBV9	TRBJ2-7	ASSVTPASYEQY
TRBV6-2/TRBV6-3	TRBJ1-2	ASSYAIPGTDYGYT
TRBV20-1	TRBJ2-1	SASWVRASYNEQF
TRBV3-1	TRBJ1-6	ASSQDQNNSPLH
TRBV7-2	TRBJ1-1	ASSLLANTEAF
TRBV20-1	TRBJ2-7	SARKSAGADEQY
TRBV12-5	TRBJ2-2	ASGFSPSGRAREAGELF
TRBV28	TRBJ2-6	ASSSPRSQAHFSGANVLT
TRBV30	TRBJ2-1	AWSVPSESSYNEQF
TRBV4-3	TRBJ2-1	ASSPGTGGFDEQF
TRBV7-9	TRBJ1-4	ASSIRVIREKLF
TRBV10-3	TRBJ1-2	ATRDPLPYYGYT
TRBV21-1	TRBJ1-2	ASSPSYGYT
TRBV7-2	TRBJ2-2	ASSSRVLSTGELF
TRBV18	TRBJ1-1	ASSPFPGPNTEAF
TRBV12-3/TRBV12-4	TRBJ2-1	ASSPGRKRTDNEQF
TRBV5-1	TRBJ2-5	ASSRADRVEETQY
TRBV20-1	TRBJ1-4	SARDSRKLF
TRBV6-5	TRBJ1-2	ASSYDENYGYT
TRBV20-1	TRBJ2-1	SASSSAGTSANVRSYNEQF
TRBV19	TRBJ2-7	ASSRDGSYEQY
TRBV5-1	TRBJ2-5	ASSLWRELKETQY
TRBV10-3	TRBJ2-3	AISRGKTGDTQY
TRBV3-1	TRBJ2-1	ASSQAGGLVNEQF
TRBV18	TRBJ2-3	ASSPWGPDTQY
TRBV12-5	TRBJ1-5	ASGLDDPGNQPQH